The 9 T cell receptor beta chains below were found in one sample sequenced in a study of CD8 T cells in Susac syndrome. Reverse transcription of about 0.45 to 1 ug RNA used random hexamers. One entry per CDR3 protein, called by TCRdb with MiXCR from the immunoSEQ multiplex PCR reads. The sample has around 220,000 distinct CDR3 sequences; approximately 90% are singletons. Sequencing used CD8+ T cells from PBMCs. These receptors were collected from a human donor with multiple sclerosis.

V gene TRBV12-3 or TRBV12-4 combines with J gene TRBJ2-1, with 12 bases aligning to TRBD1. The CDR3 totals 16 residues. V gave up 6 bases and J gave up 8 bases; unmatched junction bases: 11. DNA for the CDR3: TGTGCCAGCAGATTAAACCGGGACAGGGGGCTGTATGAGCAGTTCTTC. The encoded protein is CASRLNRDRGLYEQFF.

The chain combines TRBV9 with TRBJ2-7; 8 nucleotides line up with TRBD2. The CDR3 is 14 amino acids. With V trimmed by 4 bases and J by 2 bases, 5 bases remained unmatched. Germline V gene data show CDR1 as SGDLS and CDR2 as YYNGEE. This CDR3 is CASSPGGATYEQYF. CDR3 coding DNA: TGTGCCAGCAGCCCCGGGGGGGCTACCTACGAGCAGTACTTC.

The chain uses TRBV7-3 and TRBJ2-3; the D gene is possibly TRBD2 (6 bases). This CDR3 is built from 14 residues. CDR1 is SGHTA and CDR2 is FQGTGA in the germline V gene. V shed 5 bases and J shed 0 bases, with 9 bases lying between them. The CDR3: CASSVAASTDTQYF. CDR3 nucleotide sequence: TGTGCCAGCAGCGTAGCGGCTAGCACAGATACGCAGTATTTT.

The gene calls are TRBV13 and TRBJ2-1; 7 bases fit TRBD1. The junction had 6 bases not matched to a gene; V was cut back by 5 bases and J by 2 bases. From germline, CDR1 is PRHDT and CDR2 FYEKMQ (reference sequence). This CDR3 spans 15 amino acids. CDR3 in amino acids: CASSGGQYAYNEQFF. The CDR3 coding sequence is TGTGCCAGCAGCGGGGGACAGTACGCCTACAATGAGCAGTTCTTC.

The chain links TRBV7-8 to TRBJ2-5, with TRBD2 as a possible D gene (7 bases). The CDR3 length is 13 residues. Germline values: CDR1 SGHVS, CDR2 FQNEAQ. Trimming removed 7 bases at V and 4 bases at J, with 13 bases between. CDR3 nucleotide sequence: TGTGCCAGCATAGGGGGGGCCGGAGAGACCCAGTACTTC. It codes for CASIGGAGETQYF.

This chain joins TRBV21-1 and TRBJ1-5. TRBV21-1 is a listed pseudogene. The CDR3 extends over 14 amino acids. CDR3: CASSKGRGRQPQHF. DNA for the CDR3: TGTGCCAGCAGCAAAGGAAGAGGGCGACAGCCCCAGCATTTT.

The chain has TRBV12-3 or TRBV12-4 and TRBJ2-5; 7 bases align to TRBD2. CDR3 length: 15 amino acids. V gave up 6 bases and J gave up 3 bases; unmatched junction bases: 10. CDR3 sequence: CASSSNWGGEETQYF. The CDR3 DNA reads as TGTGCCAGCAGCTCGAACTGGGGAGGGGAAGAGACCCAGTACTTC.

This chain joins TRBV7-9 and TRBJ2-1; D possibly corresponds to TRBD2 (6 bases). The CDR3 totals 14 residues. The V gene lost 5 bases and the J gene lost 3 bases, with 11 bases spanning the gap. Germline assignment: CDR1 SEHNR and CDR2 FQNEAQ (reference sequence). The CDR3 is CASSKGLFYNEQFF. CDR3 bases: TGTGCCAGCAGCAAGGGACTCTTCTACAATGAGCAGTTCTTC.

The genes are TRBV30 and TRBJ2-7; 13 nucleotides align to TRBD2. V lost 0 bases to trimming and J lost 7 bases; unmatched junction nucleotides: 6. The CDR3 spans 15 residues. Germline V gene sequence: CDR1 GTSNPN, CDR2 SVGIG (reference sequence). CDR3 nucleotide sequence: TGTGCCTGGAGTGTCCCGGGACTAGCGGGACTTGAGCAGTACTTC. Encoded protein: CAWSVPGLAGLEQYF.